The entry below gives a single T cell receptor (beta chain) sequence along with its context. This sample was taken from a study of blood T cell repertoires in COVID-19. The method was immunoSEQ multiplex PCR; TCRdb's version includes in-frame clones alone and lacks a portion of them. Altogether some 390,000 clones are present, about 88% being singletons, with the ten largest covering 1.5% to 1.8%. The CDR3 runs to 13 residues. Germline V gene lookup returns CDR1 SGHKS and CDR2 YYEKEE (reference sequence). V was cut by 3 bases and J by 8 bases, with 14 bases left in between. Specimen: peripheral blood. The chain employs TRBV5-5 and TRBJ1-1; tentative D call: TRBD1 (5 bases). The sequence derives from a woman aged 40 to 50 with COVID-19, enrolled during active disease. The CDR3 loop reads CASSSTVFPEAFF. CDR3 nucleotide sequence: TGTGCCAGCAGCTCGACAGTTTTCCCCGAAGCTTTCTTT.